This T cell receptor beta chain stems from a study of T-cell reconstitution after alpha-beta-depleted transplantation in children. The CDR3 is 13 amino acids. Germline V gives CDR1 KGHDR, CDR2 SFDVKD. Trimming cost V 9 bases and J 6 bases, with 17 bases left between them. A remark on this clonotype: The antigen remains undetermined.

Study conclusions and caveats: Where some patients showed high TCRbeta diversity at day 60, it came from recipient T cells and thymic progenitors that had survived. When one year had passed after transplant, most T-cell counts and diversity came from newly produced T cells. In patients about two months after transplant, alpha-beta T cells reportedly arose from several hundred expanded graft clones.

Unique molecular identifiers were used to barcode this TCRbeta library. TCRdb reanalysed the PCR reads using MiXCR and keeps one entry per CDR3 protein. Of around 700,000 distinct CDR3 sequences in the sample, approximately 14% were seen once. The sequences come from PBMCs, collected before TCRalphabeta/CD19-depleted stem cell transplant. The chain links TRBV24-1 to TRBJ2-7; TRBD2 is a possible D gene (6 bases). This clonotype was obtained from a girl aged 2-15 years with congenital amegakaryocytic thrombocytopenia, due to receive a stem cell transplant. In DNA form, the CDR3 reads TGTGCCACCTCCACCCCGACGGGAGCCGAGCAGTACTTC. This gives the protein CATSTPTGAEQYF.